One and the same sample provided the 26 T cell receptor beta chains below, sequenced in a study of beta chain features in type 1 diabetes. Expressed TCRB transcripts got sequenced, as all isolated RNA was reverse transcribed. Assay: immunoSEQ multiplex PCR; the TCRdb copy retains only in-frame clones and omits some. The data contain 9,300 or so clones, more than 75% of them singletons. Sequencing was carried out using Tregs from blood. These receptors came from a woman aged 18-35 years in good health.

The rearrangement links TRBV2 to TRBJ1-4; D gene unclear. V lost 3 bases and J lost 0, with 14 bases in between. The germline CDR1 and CDR2 sequences are SNHLY and FYNNEI. The CDR3 runs 17 residues. The CDR3 spells CASSDWRKAATNEKLFF. The CDR3, as DNA: TGTGCCAGCAGTGATTGGAGGAAGGCGGCAACTAATGAAAAACTGTTTTTT.

The table lists this clone with a count of one. As the CDR3 is not closed by the conserved phenylalanine or tryptophan, this likely results from a read error. This rearrangement joins TRBV5-8 to TRBJ2-7, with a weak D call TRBD1 (6 bases). V lost 5 bases and J 7 bases, leaving 16 bases between the germline ends. CDR1 is SGHTS, CDR2 YDEGEE, per germline. This CDR3 has 13 residues. CDR3 residues: CASRLQGTEEQYL. The CDR3 nucleotides read TGTGCCAGCAGACTCCAGGGGACCGAGGAGCAGTACCTT.

V gene TRBV5-5 combines with J gene TRBJ2-2; D may be TRBD1 (5 bases). V lost 4 bases to trimming and J lost 4 bases, with 8 bases between them. Germline loops: CDR1 SGHKS, CDR2 YYEKEE (reference sequence). The CDR3 spans 13 residues. The CDR3 is CASSPRGTGELFF. The CDR3 region has the DNA TGTGCCAGCAGCCCTAGGGGCACCGGGGAGCTGTTTTTT. Full variable domain (missing parts from reference TRBV5-5 and TRBJ2-2): DAGVTQSPTHLIKTRGQQVTLRCSPISGHKSVSWYQQVLGQGPQFIFQYYEKEERGRGNFPDRFSARQFPNYSSELNVNALLLGDSALYLCASSPRGTGELFFGEGSRLTVL.

The J gene is TRBJ2-7, the V gene TRBV7-2; 8 nucleotides align to TRBD2. This CDR3 has 15 residues. V lost 1 base to trimming and J lost 5 bases; unmatched junction nucleotides: 7. The germline V gene has CDR1 SGHTA and CDR2 FQGNSA. The CDR3 bases are TGTGCCAGCAGCTTAGACGGGAGGGCCGGGGACGAGCAGTACTTC. This sequence encodes CASSLDGRAGDEQYF.

The chain recombines TRBV10-3 with TRBJ2-2; the D gene is possibly TRBD2 (7 bases). CDR1 and CDR2 (germline): ENHRY, SYGVKD. CDR3 length: 16 amino acids. Trimming pared 6 bases from V and 0 bases from J, leaving 14 bases between. CDR3 DNA sequence: TGTGCCATCAGGGGGGGGGCTTCGGCGAACACCGGGGAGCTGTTTTTT. Its translation: CAIRGGASANTGELFF.

The CDR3 region has the DNA TGTGCCAGCAGTCCCCTTTGGGCATTCGGCTCTGGGGCCAACGTCCTGACTTTC. It yields the protein CASSPLWAFGSGANVLTF. The chain has TRBV27 and TRBJ2-6; D is unresolved. This CDR3 comprises 18 residues. V was cut by 5 bases and J by 0 bases, with 17 bases left in between. Germline lookup yields CDR1 MNHEY and CDR2 SMNVEV (reference sequence).

The J gene is TRBJ2-7, the V gene TRBV18; D is perhaps TRBD2 (5 bases). V lost 2 bases and J lost 6, with 11 bases in between. The CDR3 has 13 amino acids. CDR1 and CDR2 from the germline V gene are KGHSH and LQKENI. CDR3 bases: TGTGCCAGCTCACCAATATCCCGGGGCGAGCAGTACTTC. Its translation is CASSPISRGEQYF.

The rearrangement links TRBV18 to TRBJ2-7, with TRBD2 as a possible D gene (6 bases). CDR1 KGHSH and CDR2 LQKENI come from the germline V gene. V lost 3 bases to trimming and J lost 3 bases, with 18 bases between them. The CDR3 contains 16 residues. The CDR3 DNA reads as TGTGCCAGCTCACCTAATGGACTAAGCGGATACTACGAGCAGTACTTC. Translation: CASSPNGLSGYYEQYF.

V and J are TRBV7-3 and TRBJ1-6; TRBD1 is a possible D gene (5 bases). Per germline, CDR1 SGHTA and CDR2 FQGTGA. Trimming took off 4 bases at V and 15 bases at J, with 16 bases between the two ends. The CDR3 is made up of 13 amino acids. The CDR3 DNA reads as TGTGCCAGCAGCTCAGACACGAACGGGGGCCTCCACTTT. It codes for CASSSDTNGGLHF. Using reference TRBV7-3 and TRBJ1-6 for the parts outside the CDR3, the full variable domain is GAGVSQTPSNKVTEKGKYVELRCDPISGHTALYWYRQSLGQGPEFLIYFQGTGAADDSGLPNDRFFAVRPEGSVSTLKIQRTERGDSAVYLCASSSDTNGGLHFGNGTRLTVT.

The V call is TRBV7-3, the J call TRBJ2-2, with D perhaps matching TRBD2 (6 bases). The CDR3 sequence is 15 residues long. V was cut by 5 bases and J by 4 bases, with 14 bases left in between. Germline V lookup: CDR1 SGHTA, CDR2 FQGTGA. The CDR3 nucleotides read TGTGCCAGCAGCCCTGGCCTAGCGACCACCGGGGAGCTGTTTTTT. Translation: CASSPGLATTGELFF.

V usage is TRBV5-1 and J usage is TRBJ2-1; 11 bases align to TRBD2. In germline, CDR1 is SGHRS, CDR2 YFSETQ. The CDR3 is 18 residues long. V lost 0 bases, J lost 10 bases, and 15 bases stayed unmatched. CDR3 coding DNA: TGCGCCAGCAGCTTGGTAGTCTCGACTAGCGGGGCCATGGGGGAGCAGTTCTTC. This translates into CASSLVVSTSGAMGEQFF.

CDR3: CATGGTARNIQYF. CDR3 coding DNA: TGTGCCACCGGGGGGACTGCCCGGAACATTCAGTACTTC. The J gene is TRBJ2-4, the V gene TRBV7-2, with 7 bases lining up with TRBD2. The V gene end was trimmed by 10 bases and the J gene end by 7 bases; junction bases not matched to a gene: 10. The CDR3 loop spans 13 amino acids. CDR1 is SGHTA, CDR2 FQGNSA, per germline.

This clone has just a few counts. The chain recombines TRBV10-3 with TRBJ2-5, with 7 bases aligning to TRBD2. V shed 8 bases, J shed 5 bases, and the junction held 2 bases outside the gene matches. The CDR3 totals 11 residues. Germline V gene sequence: CDR1 ENHRY, CDR2 SYGVKD. The DNA for the CDR3 is TGTGCCATCGGACTAGTGGAGACCCAGTACTTC. This gives the protein CAIGLVETQYF.

The chain uses TRBV5-1 and TRBJ2-5; tentative D call: TRBD2 (6 bases). The V end was cut by 0 bases, the J end by 3 bases, with 12 bases between. CDR1 and CDR2 (germline): SGHRS, YFSETQ. The CDR3 totals 15 residues. Here the CDR3 DNA reads TGCGCCAGCAGCTTGGCCACGCGGGGAGAAGAGACCCAGTACTTC. The encoded protein is CASSLATRGEETQYF.

The V gene is TRBV18, the J gene TRBJ2-7, with 9 bases that match TRBD1. Germline values: CDR1 KGHSH, CDR2 LQKENI. V lost 5 bases, J lost 3 bases, and 14 bases stayed unmatched. The CDR3 is 17 residues long. The CDR3 DNA reads as TGTGCCAGCTCAACCGCCGGGACAGGGATTATCAGCTACGAGCAGTACTTC. Translating gives CASSTAGTGIISYEQYF.

This chain joins TRBV13 and TRBJ2-3; 7 nucleotides align to TRBD2. CDR1 is PRHDT, CDR2 FYEKMQ, per germline (reference sequence). The CDR3 has 14 residues. After removal of 5 bases from V and 4 bases from J, the junction contained 6 bases not matched to a gene. The CDR3: CASSPRLAADTQYF. The CDR3, as DNA: TGTGCCAGCAGCCCAAGACTAGCTGCAGATACGCAGTATTTT.

The chain uses TRBV11-2 and TRBJ1-3; unclear D gene. CDR1 and CDR2 from the germline V gene are SGHAT and FQNNGV. Between the trimmed V and J ends, which lost 5 bases and 0 bases, there was a span of 20 bases. The CDR3 extends over 18 amino acids. DNA for the CDR3: TGTGCCAGCAGCGTCCTGAGGGCCGCCGCTCACTCTGGAAACACCATATATTTT. Translation gives CASSVLRAAAHSGNTIYF.

The chain is built from TRBV7-9 and TRBJ1-3, with 8 bases matching TRBD1. J was trimmed by 8 bases and V by 5 bases; bases with no gene match: 14. Per the germline V gene, CDR1 is SEHNR and CDR2 is FQNEAQ (reference sequence). This CDR3 spans 16 amino acids. The CDR3 DNA reads TGTGCCAGCAGCGCCGGACAGGGTCGCCAGGGGGACACCATATATTTT. Amino acid sequence: CASSAGQGRQGDTIYF.

The chain is built from TRBV10-3 and TRBJ2-3, with TRBD2 matching over 8 bases. CDR3 length equals 13 residues. The ends lost 10 bases at V and 2 bases at J; junction bases unmatched: 5. The V gene's germline CDR1 is ENHRY and CDR2 SYGVKD. The CDR3 bases are TGTGCCACGGCGGGGGGCCCCACAGATACGCAGTATTTT. Its translation is CATAGGPTDTQYF.

The rearrangement uses TRBV7-6 and TRBJ2-5; 8 positions agree with TRBD2. Germline CDR1 and CDR2: SGHVS and FNYEAQ. This CDR3 spans 15 amino acids. V dropped 5 bases and J dropped 4; count of bases not matched to a gene: 9. This CDR3 is CASSEIGGAGETQYF. The CDR3 DNA reads as TGTGCCAGCAGCGAGATCGGGGGGGCTGGAGAGACCCAGTACTTC.

V and J are TRBV5-1 and TRBJ1-1; 7 positions match TRBD1. CDR3 length: 18 residues. Germline CDR1 reads SGHRS; CDR2 reads YFSETQ. J gave up 5 bases and V 1 base, and 17 bases lay outside the gene matches. In DNA, the CDR3 is TGCGCCAGCAGCTTGTTATCCCTGGACAGGCTAATTAAAACTGAAGCTTTCTTT. Its protein is CASSLLSLDRLIKTEAFF.

The chain carries TRBV9 and TRBJ2-5, with TRBD2 matching over 8 bases. Trimming took 4 bases from V and 5 from J; bases not matched to a gene: 13. Germline CDR1 reads SGDLS; CDR2 reads YYNGEE. This CDR3 is built from 16 residues. CDR3 sequence: CASSTRPGGSGETQYF. The DNA for the CDR3 is TGTGCCAGCAGCACCCGACCGGGGGGGAGCGGGGAGACCCAGTACTTC.

This chain links TRBV11-2 with TRBJ2-2; TRBD2 might be the D (5 bases). V lost 5 bases, J lost 4 bases, and 17 bases lay in between. This CDR3 is 16 amino acids long. The germline gives CDR1 SGHAT, CDR2 FQNNGV. The CDR3 sequence is CASSRWSGSGTGELFF. CDR3 in DNA: TGTGCCAGCAGCCGGTGGTCGGGGAGTGGCACCGGGGAGCTGTTTTTT.

The J gene is TRBJ2-2, the V gene TRBV19; D is uncertain. Germline-derived CDR1 and CDR2 are LNHDA and SQIVND (reference sequence). The CDR3 covers 14 residues. Trimming removed 9 bases from V and 1 base from J, with 12 bases in between. For the CDR3, the DNA is TGTGCCAGCAGGTTGACGCTGAACACCGGGGAGCTGTTTTTT. It codes for CASRLTLNTGELFF.

The V and J genes are TRBV14 and TRBJ2-1; 8 nucleotides align to TRBD1. The length of the CDR3 is 15 residues. V was pared by 1 base and J by 9 bases, with 8 bases of the junction left unmatched. Germline V gene lookup returns CDR1 SGHDN and CDR2 FVKESK. CDR3 sequence reads: CASSQAGGPSGEQFF. The CDR3 bases are TGTGCCAGCAGCCAAGCAGGGGGCCCCTCCGGTGAGCAGTTCTTC.

This chain uses TRBV7-9 with TRBJ2-7, with 8 bases matching TRBD1. V trimming: 4 bases; J trimming: 3 bases; junction bases outside the gene matches: 5. CDR1 and CDR2 (germline): SEHNR, FQNEAQ (reference sequence). The CDR3 sequence is 14 residues long. The CDR3 is CASSSWTGNYEQYF. In DNA, the CDR3 is TGTGCCAGCAGCTCATGGACAGGGAACTACGAGCAGTACTTC.